The clone carrying this TCR beta chain has a handful of counts. Its antigen is unknown. At one boundary the junction diverges from the germline segment, which might be a read error. This CDR3 region has 12 residues. Germline-derived CDR1 and CDR2 are SEHNR and FQNEAQ (reference sequence). The PCR was carried out with 60 Vbeta primers and 13 Jbeta primers. Authors' methods: Per a later analysis, the number of unique TCR beta chains was around 80 million, of which some 10 million were shared. Produced via immunoSEQ multiplex PCR; TCRdb's table is partial and in-frame only. That table is the source of V, J and clone size, and D and trimming were worked out from the DNA. The sample shows some 220,000 clones, roughly 81% of them seen only once. These data come from a study of cytomegalovirus exposure and HLA in healthy donors. Study findings and constraints: A link between a missense DCLRE1C variant and TCR beta V- and J-gene trimming emerged from a later analysis.

The chain has TRBV7-9 and TRBJ2-1; maybe TRBD1 (6 bases). The specimen was PBMCs. This TCR was sampled from a girl aged 2 to 9 in good health and CMV-seronegative. CDR3 region: CSSSSSFPTGIF. In DNA, the CDR3 is TGTTCCAGCAGCTCCAGCTTTCCGACAGGAATCTTC.